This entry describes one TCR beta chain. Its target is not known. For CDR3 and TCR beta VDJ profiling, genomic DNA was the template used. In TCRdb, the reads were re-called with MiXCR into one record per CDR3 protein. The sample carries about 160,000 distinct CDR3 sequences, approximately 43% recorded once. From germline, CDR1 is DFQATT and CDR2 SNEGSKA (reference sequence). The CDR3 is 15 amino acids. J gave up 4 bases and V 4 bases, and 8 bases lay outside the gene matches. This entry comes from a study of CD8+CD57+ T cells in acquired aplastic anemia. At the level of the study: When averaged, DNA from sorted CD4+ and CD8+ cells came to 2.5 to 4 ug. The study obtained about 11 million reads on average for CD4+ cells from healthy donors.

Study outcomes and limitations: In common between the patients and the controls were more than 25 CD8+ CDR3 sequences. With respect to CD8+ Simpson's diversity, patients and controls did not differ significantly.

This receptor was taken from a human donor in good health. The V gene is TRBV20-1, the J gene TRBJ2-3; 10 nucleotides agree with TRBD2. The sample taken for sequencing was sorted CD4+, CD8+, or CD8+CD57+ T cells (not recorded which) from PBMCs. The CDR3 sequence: CSAKPSGRLSDTQYF. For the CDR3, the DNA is TGCAGTGCTAAGCCTAGCGGGAGATTATCAGATACGCAGTATTTT.